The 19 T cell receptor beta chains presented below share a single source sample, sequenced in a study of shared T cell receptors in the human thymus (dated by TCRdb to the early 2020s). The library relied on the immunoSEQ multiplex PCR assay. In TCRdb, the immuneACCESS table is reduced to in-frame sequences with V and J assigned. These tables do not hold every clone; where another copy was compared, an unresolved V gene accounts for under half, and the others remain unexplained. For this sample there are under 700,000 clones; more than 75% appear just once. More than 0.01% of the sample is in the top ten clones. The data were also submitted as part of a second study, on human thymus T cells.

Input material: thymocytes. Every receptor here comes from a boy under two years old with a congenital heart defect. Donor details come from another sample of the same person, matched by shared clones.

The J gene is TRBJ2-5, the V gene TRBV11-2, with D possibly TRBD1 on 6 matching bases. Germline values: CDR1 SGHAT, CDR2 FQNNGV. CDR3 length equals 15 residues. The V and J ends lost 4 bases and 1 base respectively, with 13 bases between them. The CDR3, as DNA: TGTGCCAGCAGCTCCACCGGGACACTCCAAGAGACCCAGTACTTC. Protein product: CASSSTGTLQETQYF.

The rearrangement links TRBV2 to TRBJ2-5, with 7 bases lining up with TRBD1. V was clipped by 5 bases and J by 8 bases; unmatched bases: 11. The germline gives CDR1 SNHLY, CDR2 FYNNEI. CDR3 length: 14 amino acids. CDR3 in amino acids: CASSRTGNSRTQYF. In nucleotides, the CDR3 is TGTGCCAGCAGTCGGACAGGCAATTCTCGAACCCAGTACTTC.

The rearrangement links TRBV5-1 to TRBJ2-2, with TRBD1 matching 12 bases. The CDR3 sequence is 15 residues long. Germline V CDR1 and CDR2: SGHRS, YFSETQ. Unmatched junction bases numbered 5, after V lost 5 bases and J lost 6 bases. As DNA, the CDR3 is TGCGCCAGCAGTTACGGGACAGGGGGCCCCGGGGAGCTGTTTTTT. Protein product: CASSYGTGGPGELFF.

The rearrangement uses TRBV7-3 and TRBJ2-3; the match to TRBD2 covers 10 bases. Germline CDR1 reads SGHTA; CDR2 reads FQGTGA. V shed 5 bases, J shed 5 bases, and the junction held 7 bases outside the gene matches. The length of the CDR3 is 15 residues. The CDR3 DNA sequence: TGTGCCAGCAGCCTAGCGGGAGCGGTGGAAGATACGCAGTATTTT. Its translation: CASSLAGAVEDTQYF.

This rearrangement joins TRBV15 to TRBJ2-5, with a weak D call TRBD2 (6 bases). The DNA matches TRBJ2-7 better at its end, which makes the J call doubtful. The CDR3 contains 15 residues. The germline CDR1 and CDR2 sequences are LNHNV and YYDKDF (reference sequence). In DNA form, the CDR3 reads TGTGCCACCAGCAGAGGACTAGATTTCCCCTACGAGCAGTACTTC. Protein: CATSRGLDFPYEQYF.

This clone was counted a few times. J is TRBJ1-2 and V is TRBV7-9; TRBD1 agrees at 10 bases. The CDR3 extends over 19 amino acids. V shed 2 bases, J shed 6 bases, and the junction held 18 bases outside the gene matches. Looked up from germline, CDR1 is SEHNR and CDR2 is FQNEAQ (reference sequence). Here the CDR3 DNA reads TGTGCCAGCAGCTTATTGGCCCGACAGGGGGCGCTTCCCACCCATGGCTACACCTTC. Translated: CASSLLARQGALPTHGYTF.

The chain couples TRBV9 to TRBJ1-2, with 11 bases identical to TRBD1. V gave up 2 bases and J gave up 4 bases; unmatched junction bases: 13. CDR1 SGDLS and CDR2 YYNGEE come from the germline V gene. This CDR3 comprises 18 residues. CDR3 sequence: CASSVGGQGGRPGYGYTF. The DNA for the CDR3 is TGTGCCAGCAGCGTGGGGGGACAGGGGGGTCGGCCGGGCTATGGCTACACCTTC. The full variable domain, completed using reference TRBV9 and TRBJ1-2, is DSGVTQTPKHLITATGQRVTLRCSPRSGDLSVYWYQQSLDQGLQFLIQYYNGEERAKGNILERFSAQQFPDLHSELNLSSLELGDSALYFCASSVGGQGGRPGYGYTFGSGTRLTVV.

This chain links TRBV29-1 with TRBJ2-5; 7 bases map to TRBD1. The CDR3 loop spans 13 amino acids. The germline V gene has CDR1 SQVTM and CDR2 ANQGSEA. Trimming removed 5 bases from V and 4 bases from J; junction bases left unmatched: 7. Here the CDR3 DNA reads TGCAGCGTTAACGAGGGGGCGGTAGAGACCCAGTACTTC. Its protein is CSVNEGAVETQYF. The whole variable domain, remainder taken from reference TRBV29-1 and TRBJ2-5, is SAVISQKPSRDICQRGTSLTIQCQVDSQVTMMFWYRQQPGQSLTLIATANQGSEATYESGFVIDKFPISRPNLTFSTLTVSNMSPEDSSIYLCSVNEGAVETQYFGPGTRLLVL.

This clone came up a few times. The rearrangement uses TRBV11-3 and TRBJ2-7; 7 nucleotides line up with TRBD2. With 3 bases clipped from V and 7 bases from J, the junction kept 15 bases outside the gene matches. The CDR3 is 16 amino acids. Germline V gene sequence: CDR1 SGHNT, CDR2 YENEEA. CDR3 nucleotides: TGTGCCAGCAGCTTCCCCCCCACGGGAGGTGGTGGTGAGCAGTACTTC. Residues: CASSFPPTGGGGEQYF.

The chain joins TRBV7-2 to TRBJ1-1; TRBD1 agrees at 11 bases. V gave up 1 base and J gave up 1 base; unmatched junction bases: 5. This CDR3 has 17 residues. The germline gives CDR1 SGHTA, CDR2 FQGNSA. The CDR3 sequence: CASSLDRTGGSNTEAFF. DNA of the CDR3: TGTGCCAGCAGCTTAGATAGGACAGGGGGCTCGAACACTGAAGCTTTCTTT.

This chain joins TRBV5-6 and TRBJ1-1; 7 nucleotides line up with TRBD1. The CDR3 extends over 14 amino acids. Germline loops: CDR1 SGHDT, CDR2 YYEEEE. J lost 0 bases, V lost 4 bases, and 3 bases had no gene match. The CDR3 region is CASSIDRVNTEAFF. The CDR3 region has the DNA TGTGCCAGCAGCATCGACAGGGTGAACACTGAAGCTTTCTTT.

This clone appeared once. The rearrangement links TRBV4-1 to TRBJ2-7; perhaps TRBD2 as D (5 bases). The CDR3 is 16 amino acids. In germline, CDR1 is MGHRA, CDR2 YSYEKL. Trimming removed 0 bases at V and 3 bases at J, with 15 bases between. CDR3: CASSQDSVSGLYEQYF. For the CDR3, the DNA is TGCGCCAGCAGCCAAGATTCCGTCAGCGGCCTCTACGAGCAGTACTTC.

Here the CDR3 DNA reads TGTGCCACCAGCAGAGATCCCCGACAGGGCCACACTGAAGCTTTCTTT. It specifies CATSRDPRQGHTEAFF. J is TRBJ1-1 and V is TRBV15; 7 bases are a match to TRBD1. The CDR3 runs 16 residues. Germline CDR1 LNHNV, CDR2 YYDKDF (reference sequence). The J segment lost 3 bases and the V segment lost 0 bases, leaving 7 bases of the junction unmatched.

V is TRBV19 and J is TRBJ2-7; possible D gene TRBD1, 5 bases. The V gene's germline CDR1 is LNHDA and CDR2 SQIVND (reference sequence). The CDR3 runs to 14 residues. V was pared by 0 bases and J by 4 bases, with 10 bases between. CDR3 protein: CASSIDVRVYEQYF. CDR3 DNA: TGTGCCAGTAGTATAGATGTCAGGGTTTACGAGCAGTACTTC.

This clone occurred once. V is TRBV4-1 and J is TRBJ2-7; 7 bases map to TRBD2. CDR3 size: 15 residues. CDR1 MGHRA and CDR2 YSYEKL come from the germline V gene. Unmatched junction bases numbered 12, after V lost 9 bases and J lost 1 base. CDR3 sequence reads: CASTPAASGSYEQYF. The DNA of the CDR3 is TGCGCCAGTACCCCGGCGGCTAGCGGATCCTACGAGCAGTACTTC.

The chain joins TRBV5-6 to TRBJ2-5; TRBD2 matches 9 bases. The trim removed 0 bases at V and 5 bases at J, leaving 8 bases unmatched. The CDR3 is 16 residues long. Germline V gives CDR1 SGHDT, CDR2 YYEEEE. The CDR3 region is CASSLAAREGWETQYF. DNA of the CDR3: TGTGCCAGCAGCTTGGCAGCGCGGGAGGGGTGGGAGACCCAGTACTTC. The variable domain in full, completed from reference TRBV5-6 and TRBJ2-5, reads DAGVTQSPTHLIKTRGQQVTLRCSPKSGHDTVSWYQQALGQGPQFIFQYYEEEERQRGNFPDRFSGHQFPNYSSELNVNALLLGDSALYLCASSLAAREGWETQYFGPGTRLLVL.

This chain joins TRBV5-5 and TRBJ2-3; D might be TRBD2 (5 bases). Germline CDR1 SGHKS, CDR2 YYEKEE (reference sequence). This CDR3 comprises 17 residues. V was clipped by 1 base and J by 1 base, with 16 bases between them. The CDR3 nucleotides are TGTGCCAGCAGCTTGCAGGAGAGGGCCTGGGGCACAGATACGCAGTATTTT. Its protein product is CASSLQERAWGTDTQYF.

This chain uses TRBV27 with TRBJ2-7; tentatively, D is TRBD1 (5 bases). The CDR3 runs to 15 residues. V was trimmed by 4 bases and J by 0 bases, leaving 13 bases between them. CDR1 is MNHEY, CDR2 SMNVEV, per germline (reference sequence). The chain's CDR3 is CASSSRQKSSYEQYF. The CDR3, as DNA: TGTGCCAGCAGTTCCCGACAGAAAAGCTCCTACGAGCAGTACTTC.

The CDR3 coding sequence is TGCGCCAGCAGCTTGGAGACCGGGACTAGCGGGACCGTCACAGATACGCAGTATTTT. Amino acids: CASSLETGTSGTVTDTQYF. The rearrangement links TRBV5-1 to TRBJ2-3; 13 bases map to TRBD2. Germline assignment: CDR1 SGHRS and CDR2 YFSETQ. This CDR3 spans 19 amino acids. V lost 0 bases to trimming and J lost 2 bases; unmatched junction nucleotides: 9.